The 2 T cell receptor beta chains below were found in one sample sequenced in a study of T cell repertoires in cytomegalovirus infection. TCRdb passed the reads through MiXCR, listing each CDR3 protein once. The table lists 110,000 or so distinct CDR3 sequences, about 30% of them singletons. Their recognized antigens are unknown. This specimen was CD8+ T cells from cultured PBMCs, taken from culture after CMV antigen stimulation. Source of these receptors: a human donor in good health (CMV status not recorded). Some clones in this sample may be carry-over from other donors' samples.

The rearrangement links TRBV5-1 to TRBJ1-1, with D possibly TRBD1 on 6 matching bases. V lost 4 bases to trimming and J lost 3 bases, with 16 bases between them. This CDR3 has 15 amino acids. The germline V gene encodes CDR1 SGHRS and CDR2 YFSETQ. This CDR3 reads CASSQFQGRYTEAFF. CDR3 DNA: TGCGCCAGCAGCCAGTTCCAGGGGCGGTACACTGAAGCTTTCTTT.

The gene calls are TRBV7-9 and TRBJ2-7; TRBD1 or TRBD2 may be the D gene (5 bases each). CDR1 is SEHNR, CDR2 FQNEAQ, per germline (reference sequence). CDR3 length: 15 amino acids. The V end was cut by 4 bases, the J end by 1 base, with 14 bases between. The chain's CDR3 is CASSSFGAASYEQYF. The CDR3 DNA is TGTGCCAGCAGCTCATTCGGGGCCGCATCCTACGAGCAGTACTTC.